These T cell receptor beta chains were read from a single sample in a study of T-cell reconstitution after alpha-beta-depleted transplantation in children. MiXCR was run by TCRdb on the PCR reads, yielding one entry per CDR3 protein. The profile shows 500,000 or so distinct CDR3 sequences, approximately 32% of them singletons. This material consisted of PBMCs from the stem cell graft donor, taken from the stem cell graft. These receptors came from a human donor who donated a stem cell graft to a child with aplastic anemia. CDR3s include the opening cysteine and the closing phenylalanine or tryptophan. The D gene is left open where the match is weak. Clone size is stated in some rows and not others, as once, few, many or a class when expanded.

TRBJ1-2 | - | TRBV28 | - | TGTGCCAGCAGTGGCTCCGTGGGGCGACCAGACACCTTC | CASSGSVGRPDTF
TRBJ2-1 | TRBD2 | TRBV5-1 | - | TGCGCCAGCAGCTTGCTGCGCACTAAACTAGCGGGAGATGAGCAGTTCTTC | CASSLLRTKLAGDEQFF
TRBJ1-5 | - | TRBV18 | - | TGTGCCAGCTCACCCGGAACGGCGGGGCCCCAGCATTTT | CASSPGTAGPQHF
TRBJ2-7 | - | TRBV29-1 | few | TGCAGCGTTGCCAGGGCATCGTCCGAGCAGTACTTC | CSVARASSEQYF
TRBJ2-7 | - | TRBV28 | - | TGTGCCAGCAGTTTAAGGCCCATTAGGCCACCCTACGAGCAGTACTTC | CASSLRPIRPPYEQYF
TRBJ1-5 | - | TRBV21-1 | - | TGTGCCAGCAGCACGGACAAACCACGTAATCAGCCCCAGCATTTT | CASSTDKPRNQPQHF
TRBJ1-5 | - | TRBV12-3/TRBV12-4 | few | TGTGCCGGTGGGGCAGGGCCACAGCCCCAGCATTTT | CAGGAGPQPQHF
TRBJ2-5 | - | TRBV20-1 | - | TGCAGTGCAGCCCACCCCCGGGAGCGGGAGACCCAGTACTTC | CSAAHPRERETQYF
TRBJ1-5 | - | TRBV4-3 | - | TGCGCCAGCAGCCAAGATGGGTCAGGGTCGTCCAATCAGCCCCAGCATTTT | CASSQDGSGSSNQPQHF
TRBJ2-1 | - | TRBV11-3 | - | TGTGCCAGCAGCTCGGGAGCAGACATGTGGGAGCAGTTCTTC | CASSSGADMWEQFF
TRBJ2-1 | TRBD2 | TRBV7-2 | - | TGTGCCAGCAGCTTGGAGCGGGATAGCTCCTACAATGAGCAGTTCTTC | CASSLERDSSYNEQFF
TRBJ2-1 | TRBD1 | TRBV27 | few | TGTGCCAGCAGGGCGACCGGGACAGGGTGGAACAATGAGCAGTTCTTC | CASRATGTGWNNEQFF
TRBJ2-3 | TRBD1 | TRBV24-1 | - | TGTGCCACCAGTGAGGGGACAGGGGACGCAGATACGCAGTATTTT | CATSEGTGDADTQYF
TRBJ1-2 | TRBD1 | TRBV10-3 | - | TGTGCCATCAGTGATCGACAGGGGAGGGTTGCTAACTATGGCTACACCTTC | CAISDRQGRVANYGYTF
TRBJ2-7 | - | TRBV4-3 | few | TGCGCCAGCAGCCTCACGGCCACGGACAACGAGCAGTACTTC | CASSLTATDNEQYF
TRBJ1-1 | TRBD1 | TRBV28 | - | TGTGCCAGCAGTCCCACAGGGGCCGACAACACTGAAGCTTTCTTT | CASSPTGADNTEAFF
TRBJ1-1 | TRBD1 | TRBV20-1 | - | TGCAGTGCTAGCCGGGACAGCCCAAACACTGAAGCTTTCTTT | CSASRDSPNTEAFF
TRBJ2-5 | - | TRBV18 | - | TGTGCCAGCTCACCGGGTATGGCATCTCAAGAGACCCAGTACTTC | CASSPGMASQETQYF
TRBJ2-1 | TRBD2 | TRBV25-1 | - | TGTGCCAGCATAGCTAGCGGGAGGGCCGGTGAGCAGTTCTTC | CASIASGRAGEQFF
TRBJ2-7 | TRBD1 | TRBV9 | - | TGTGCCAGCAGCGCCTCGGGACAGGGGATAGGCGAGCAGTACTTC | CASSASGQGIGEQYF
TRBJ2-2 | - | TRBV9 | - | TGTGCCAGCAGCGTACCCCCGGGGGCCGGGGAGCTGTTTTTT | CASSVPPGAGELFF
TRBJ1-1 | - | TRBV18 | once | TGTGCCAGCTCACCTAGAGCAGAATCACTGAACACTGAAGCTTTCTTT | CASSPRAESLNTEAFF
TRBJ2-4 | - | TRBV20-1 | few | TGCAGTGCGGAACAGCTAGCCAAAAACATTCAGTACTTC | CSAEQLAKNIQYF
TRBJ2-7 | - | TRBV20-1 | few | TGCAGTGCTAGAGAACCCTCCCAGACGGAATACGAGCAGTACTTC | CSAREPSQTEYEQYF
TRBJ2-7 | TRBD2 | TRBV4-1 | - | TGCGCCAGCAGCCCGCACACCGGGACTAGCTACGAGCAGTACTTC | CASSPHTGTSYEQYF
TRBJ1-4 | - | TRBV11-2 | - | TGTGCCAGCAGCATCAGGGCGCTTAATGAAAAACTGTTTTTT | CASSIRALNEKLFF
TRBJ1-1 | - | TRBV29-1 | once | TGCAGCGCCCAAAGCGGGGGAGGTACTGAAGCTTTCTTT | CSAQSGGGTEAFF
TRBJ2-1 | TRBD1 | TRBV7-9 | few | TGTGCCAGCAGCTTGCGAGGGACAGGCCGCTCCTACAATGAGCAGTTCTTC | CASSLRGTGRSYNEQFF
TRBJ2-1 | TRBD2 | TRBV4-2 | few | TGTGCCAGCAGCCGAGTGGGTCAGACTAGCGGGATACACAATGAGCAGTTCTTC | CASSRVGQTSGIHNEQFF